A single sample gave rise to the 2 T cell receptor beta chains below, sequenced in a study of vaccination effects on CD4 cells after COVID-19. Sequencing was performed with immunoSEQ multiplex PCR; in TCRdb, only in-frame clones are kept and a portion is missing. Of 65,000 to 75,000 clones listed, 74% are singletons. Before any sequencing was done, the ViraFEST assay used viral peptide pools to expand antigen-specific CD4+ T cells. The culture ran for under eleven days, and then CD4+ T cells were isolated. Participants each got two BNT162b2 or mRNA-1273 vaccine doses. These receptors are not linked to any known antigen. The sample consisted of CD4+ T cells from PBMCs cultured with HCoV-229E spike peptides, taken after COVID-19 vaccination. The source is a human donor who received a COVID-19 vaccine.

This chain connects TRBV25-1 to TRBJ1-2; 8 nucleotides line up with TRBD1. The V gene end was trimmed by 1 base and the J gene end by 2 bases; junction bases not matched to a gene: 3. Germline-derived CDR1 and CDR2 are MGHDK and SYGVNS. The CDR3 runs 15 residues. For the CDR3, the DNA is TGTGCCAGCAGTGAATCGCGGACAGGGAACTATGGCTACACCTTC. Protein product: CASSESRTGNYGYTF.

The chain couples TRBV9 to TRBJ1-1, with unresolved D. The germline V gene has CDR1 SGDLS and CDR2 YYNGEE. The CDR3 is 16 amino acids. The germline V and J ends were trimmed by 2 bases and 8 bases, with 22 bases remaining between them. CDR3 loop: CASSVGRLAVANEAFF. The CDR3 DNA reads TGTGCCAGCAGCGTCGGACGGTTGGCAGTGGCCAACGAAGCTTTCTTT.